Listed here is a single T cell receptor (beta chain). Antigen unknown. This entry comes from a study of OX40 agonist ivuxolimab in advanced cancers. Study at large: Patients got intravenous ivuxolimab at 0.01 to 10 mg/kg every 2 weeks. Broader study findings: The study found that CD8+ T cells averaged more expanded clones than CD4+.

Some clones are missing from TCRdb's copy, which holds only in-frame ones; the method was immunoSEQ multiplex PCR. Of more than 45,000 clones in the sample, about nine tenths were seen once. This CDR3 has 12 amino acids. The V gene's germline CDR1 is GTSNPN and CDR2 SVGIG (reference sequence). Trimming pared 0 bases from V and 6 bases from J, leaving 9 bases between. The chain is built from TRBV30 and TRBJ2-7; no clear D. This specimen consisted of CD4+ or CD8+ T cells sorted from blood, obtained in a trial of the OX40 agonist ivuxolimab. The clonotype originates from an adult with an advanced solid tumor such as melanoma, head and neck, liver or kidney cancer. The CDR3 is CAWSVGSGEQYF. The CDR3 DNA sequence: TGTGCCTGGAGTGTCGGCAGTGGCGAGCAGTACTTC.